Given below is one T cell receptor (beta chain) in context. Here immunoSEQ multiplex PCR was the method, and the copy in TCRdb shows in-frame clones only, minus some. The sample contains around 1.1 million clones, about four fifths of which appear only once. The V end lost 5 bases, the J end lost 1 base, and 11 bases lay between the germline ends. Germline loops: CDR1 SGHVS, CDR2 FQNEAQ. The length of the CDR3 is 14 residues. This entry belongs to a study of shared clonotypes between healthy human individuals. Sequencing used memory CD4+ T cells from PBMCs. Subset denoted: CD45RA-negative fraction. This chain connects TRBV7-8 to TRBJ1-1; D possibly corresponds to TRBD1 (5 bases). The TCR comes from a man aged 18-30 years in good health. Some clones in this sample may be carry-over from other donors' samples. The CDR3 here is CASSTRDGNTEAFF. The DNA for the CDR3 is TGTGCCAGCAGCACACGGGACGGGAACACTGAAGCTTTCTTT.